The sequence of this T cell receptor beta chain was determined in a study of shared clonotypes between healthy human individuals. Naive CD8 cells were CD45RO-negative, positively selected for CCR7, excluding terminally differentiated effector memory CD45RA+ cells. The CDR3 contains 14 residues. The germline V gene encodes CDR1 SGDLS and CDR2 YYNGEE. Trimming shortened V by 0 bases and J by 1 base, and 7 bases separated the two germline ends. Libraries were prepared by immunoSEQ multiplex PCR; TCRdb keeps only in-frame clonotypes and omits some of them. The sample has some 1,900,000 clones; roughly 94% are singletons. General study findings and limits: Naive CD4 clonotypes overlapped across several donors at roughly 5%.

Notes on this clone: Antigen specificity is unknown. Other nucleotide sequences in the sample specify the same CDR3.

This chain connects TRBV9 to TRBJ1-1; D is ambiguous. This clonotype originated in a man younger than 35 in good health. The sample comprised naive CD8+ T cells sorted from blood. The CDR3 DNA reads as TGTGCCAGCAGCGTAGGGGCAGGGAACACTGAAGCTTTCTTT. Protein: CASSVGAGNTEAFF.